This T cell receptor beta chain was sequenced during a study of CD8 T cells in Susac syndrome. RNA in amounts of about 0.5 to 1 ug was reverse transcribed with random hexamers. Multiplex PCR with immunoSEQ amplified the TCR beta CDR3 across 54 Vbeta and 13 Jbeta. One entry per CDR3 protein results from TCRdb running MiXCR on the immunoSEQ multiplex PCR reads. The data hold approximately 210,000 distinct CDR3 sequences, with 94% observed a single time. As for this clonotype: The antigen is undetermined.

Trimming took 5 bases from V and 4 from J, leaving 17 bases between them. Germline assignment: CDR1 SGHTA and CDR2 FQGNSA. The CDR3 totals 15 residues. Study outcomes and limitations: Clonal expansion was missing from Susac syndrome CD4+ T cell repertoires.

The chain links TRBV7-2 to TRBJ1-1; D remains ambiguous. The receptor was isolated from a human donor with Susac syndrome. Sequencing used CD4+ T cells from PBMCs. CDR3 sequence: CASSLVTGSGTEAFF. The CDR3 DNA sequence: TGTGCCAGCAGCCTAGTGACTGGGTCTGGCACTGAAGCTTTCTTT.